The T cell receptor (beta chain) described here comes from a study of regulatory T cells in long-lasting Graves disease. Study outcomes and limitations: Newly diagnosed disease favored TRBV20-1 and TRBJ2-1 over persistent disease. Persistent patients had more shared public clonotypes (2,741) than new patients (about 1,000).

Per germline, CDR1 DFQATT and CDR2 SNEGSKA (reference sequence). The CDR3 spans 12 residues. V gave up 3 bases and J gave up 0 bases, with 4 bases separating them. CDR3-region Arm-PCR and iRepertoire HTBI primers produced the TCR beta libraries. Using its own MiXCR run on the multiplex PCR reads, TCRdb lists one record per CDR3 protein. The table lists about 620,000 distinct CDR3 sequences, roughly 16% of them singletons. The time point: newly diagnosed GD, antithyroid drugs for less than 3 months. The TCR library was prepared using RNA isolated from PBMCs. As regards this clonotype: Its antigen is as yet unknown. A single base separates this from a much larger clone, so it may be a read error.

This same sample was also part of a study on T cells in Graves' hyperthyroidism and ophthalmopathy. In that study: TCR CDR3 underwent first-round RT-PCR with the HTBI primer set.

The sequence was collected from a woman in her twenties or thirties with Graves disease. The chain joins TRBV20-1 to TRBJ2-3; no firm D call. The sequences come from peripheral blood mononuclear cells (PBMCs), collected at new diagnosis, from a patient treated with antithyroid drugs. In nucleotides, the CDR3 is TGCAGTGCTAGCTCTAGCACAGATACGCAGTATTTT. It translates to CSASSSTDTQYF.